This T cell receptor beta chain came from a study of shared clonotypes between healthy human individuals. Trimming pared 1 base from V and 1 base from J, leaving 13 bases between. This CDR3 has 16 amino acids. Germline-derived CDR1 and CDR2 are SEHNR and FQNEAQ (reference sequence). Data came from immunoSEQ multiplex PCR; TCRdb stores just in-frame clones and leaves some out. The sample holds about 1.1 million clones, approximately 80% seen once. The sample was memory CD4+ T cells from PBMCs. This sample's subset: CD45RA-negative fraction. The TCR sequence derives from a man aged 18-30 years in good health. Some clones in this sample may be carry-over from other donors' samples. The chain uses TRBV7-9 and TRBJ1-1; D perhaps matches TRBD1 (6 bases). This CDR3 reads CASSLGFTGQNTEAFF. In DNA, the CDR3 is TGTGCCAGCAGCTTAGGGTTTACAGGGCAGAACACTGAAGCTTTCTTT. Full variable domain (remainder filled in from reference TRBV7-9 and TRBJ1-1): DTGVSQNPRHKITKRGQNVTFRCDPISEHNRLYWYRQTLGQGPEFLTYFQNEAQLEKSRLLSDRFSAERPKGSFSTLEIQRTEQGDSAMYLCASSLGFTGQNTEAFFGQGTRLTVV.